The source of this T cell receptor beta chain is a study of blood T cells in healthy people across ages. Study-wide background: Capturing about one barcoded beta molecule per two T cells was achieved by template switching.

A single count supports this clonotype. This clone may be a read error of a much larger clone one base away. A second 7 to 11 cycle PCR used barcoded and J-beta primers. TCRdb re-called the 5' RACE reads through MiXCR, storing one row per CDR3 protein. The sample has about 1,400,000 distinct CDR3 sequences; approximately 42% are singletons. The CDR3 sequence is 16 residues long. Trimming removed 3 bases at V and 7 bases at J, with 22 bases between. Germline values: CDR1 WSHSY, CDR2 SAAADI. Healthy Caucasians from Russia aged about 6 to 90 served as donors. Roughly 10 milliliters of peripheral blood were drawn from each donor. Researchers report isolating at least 6 million PBMCs per sample.

Sequencing was done on a sample of blood. The rearrangement joins TRBV10-2 to TRBJ2-7; D is unclear. The TCR comes from a woman aged 18 to 35 in good health. Here the CDR3 DNA reads TGCGCCAGCAGTGATAGAGGCGGCACCACCTACAATGAGCAGTACTTC. It encodes CASSDRGGTTYNEQYF.